This T cell receptor beta chain was retrieved from a study of blood T cells in healthy people across ages. Next came a second PCR, run for roughly 7 to 12 cycles, which used a sample-barcoded 5' primer along with a J-beta primer mix. One entry per CDR3 protein results from TCRdb running MiXCR on the 5' RACE reads. The sample gives about 2 million distinct CDR3 sequences, 40% to 55% of which show up once; over 2% is in the top ten. The CDR3 runs to 17 residues. Trimming stripped 6 bases from V and 4 bases from J, with 24 bases between. The V gene's germline CDR1 is MNHEY and CDR2 SMNVEV (reference sequence).

The source material was blood. V gene TRBV27 combines with J gene TRBJ1-2; D not certain. The source is a woman in her thirties or forties in good health. CDR3 nucleotide sequence: TGTGCCAGCAGCCCCTCAACGCAATCTGGACGGGTCTATGGCTACACCTTC. Protein product: CASSPSTQSGRVYGYTF.